The 28 T cell receptor beta chains listed next were all sequenced from one sample in a study of blood T cell repertoires in COVID-19. Generated by immunoSEQ multiplex PCR, the TCRdb table keeps only in-frame clones and is missing some. The table shows 400,000 to 450,000 clones, with 70% to 90% occurring only once. The sample was peripheral blood. The receptor set was obtained from a man aged 18 to 35 with COVID-19, enrolled during active disease.

J is TRBJ1-1 and V is TRBV10-2, with 11 bases that match TRBD1. Germline trimming cut 6 bases from V and 4 bases from J; bases unmatched to any gene: 13. Germline loops: CDR1 WSHSY, CDR2 SAAADI. CDR3 size: 17 residues. The DNA for the CDR3 is TGCGCCAGCAGCAGAGGGACAGGGGGAAGGGGAAGCACTGAAGCTTTCTTT. Protein sequence: CASSRGTGGRGSTEAFF.

J is TRBJ2-7 and V is TRBV11-2; D call uncertain. The CDR3 is 11 residues long. Trimming cost V 5 bases and J 6 bases, with 8 bases left between them. Germline lookup yields CDR1 SGHAT and CDR2 FQNNGV. DNA of the CDR3: TGTGCCAGCAGCGAGGAGTTCGAGCAGTACTTC. It translates to CASSEEFEQYF.

The rearrangement joins TRBV30 to TRBJ2-3, with 11 nucleotides matching TRBD2. Germline assignment: CDR1 GTSNPN and CDR2 SVGIG (reference sequence). The J segment lost 1 base and the V segment lost 8 bases, leaving 2 bases of the junction unmatched. The CDR3 covers 13 residues. The CDR3 loop reads CARGLAGTDTQYF. In DNA form, the CDR3 reads TGTGCCCGGGGACTAGCGGGCACAGATACGCAGTATTTT.

This chain joins TRBV11-3 and TRBJ2-3, with a weak D call TRBD1 (7 bases). Trimming pared 5 bases from V and 7 bases from J, leaving 13 bases between. The CDR3 covers 13 residues. In germline, CDR1 is SGHNT, CDR2 YENEEA. The CDR3 DNA reads TGTGCCAGCAGCCCGACAGGGAGGAATACGCAGTATTTT. It is translated as CASSPTGRNTQYF.

V and J are TRBV12-3 or TRBV12-4 and TRBJ1-2, with D possibly being TRBD1 (5 bases). Between the trimmed V and J ends, which lost 3 bases and 7 bases, there was a span of 12 bases. The CDR3 is 13 residues long. The CDR3 is CASSFRRGLGYTF. The CDR3, as DNA: TGTGCCAGCAGTTTTAGGAGGGGTCTTGGCTACACCTTC.

The chain is built from TRBV19 and TRBJ1-5; D remains ambiguous. Germline V gives CDR1 LNHDA, CDR2 SQIVND (reference sequence). The CDR3 sequence is 14 residues long. Trimming took off 3 bases at V and 5 bases at J, with 11 bases between the two ends. The CDR3 nucleotides are TGTGCCAGTAGTATCTCGGGTATGGATCAGCCCCAGCATTTT. It yields the protein CASSISGMDQPQHF.

The chain's CDR3 is CASSLAQWRGGEQFF. CDR3 in DNA: TGTGCCAGCAGCTTAGCGCAATGGCGGGGTGGAGAGCAGTTCTTC. This chain joins TRBV7-2 and TRBJ2-1, with a weak D call TRBD2 (6 bases). Looked up from germline, CDR1 is SGHTA and CDR2 is FQGNSA. V dropped 0 bases and J dropped 10 bases, with 16 bases sitting between them. CDR3 length: 15 residues.

V and J are TRBV27 and TRBJ2-7; a possible D gene is TRBD1 (9 bases). V was cut by 6 bases and J by 2 bases, with 29 bases left in between. The CDR3 is 19 amino acids. Germline V gives CDR1 MNHEY, CDR2 SMNVEV (reference sequence). CDR3 amino acids: CASSRIGTGSGGRPYEQYF. In DNA form, the CDR3 reads TGTGCCAGCAGCCGAATAGGGACAGGGAGCGGCGGGAGGCCCTACGAGCAGTACTTC.

J is TRBJ1-5 and V is TRBV4-1; D possibly corresponds to TRBD1 (5 bases). CDR1 MGHRA and CDR2 YSYEKL come from the germline V gene. The V end was cut by 3 bases, the J end by 4 bases, with 16 bases between. The CDR3 extends over 16 amino acids. The CDR3 spells CASSQARQGGNQPQHF. In nucleotides, the CDR3 is TGCGCCAGCAGCCAGGCAAGGCAGGGAGGAAATCAGCCCCAGCATTTT.

The chain has TRBV29-1 and TRBJ2-7; D unresolved. Germline CDR1 SQVTM, CDR2 ANQGSEA. This CDR3 contains 10 residues. Trimming took off 6 bases at V and 1 base at J, with 4 bases between the two ends. For the CDR3, the DNA is TGCAGCGTCAAATCCTACGAGCAGTACTTC. It specifies CSVKSYEQYF.

The chain recombines TRBV18 with TRBJ2-7, with 10 bases lining up with TRBD1. CDR3 length: 15 amino acids. J lost 7 bases, V lost 3 bases, and 9 bases had no gene match. Germline CDR1 KGHSH, CDR2 LQKENI. CDR3 bases: TGTGCCAGCTCACCGGCGACAGGGGGCTGGGAGGAGCAGTACTTC. Protein: CASSPATGGWEEQYF.

This clone was picked up a small number of times. This sequence joins TRBV7-9 and TRBJ2-3, with D perhaps TRBD1 (5 bases). The CDR3 loop spans 12 amino acids. The V and J ends lost 6 bases and 7 bases respectively, with 11 bases between them. Germline CDR1 SEHNR, CDR2 FQNEAQ (reference sequence). In DNA, the CDR3 is TGTGCCAGCAGTTCAGGGTTCCATACGCAGTATTTT. It codes for CASSSGFHTQYF.

V usage is TRBV7-8 and J usage is TRBJ2-1; D may be TRBD2 (6 bases). The germline V and J ends were trimmed by 5 bases and 7 bases, with 15 bases remaining between them. CDR3 size: 14 residues. Germline CDR1 SGHVS, CDR2 FQNEAQ. The CDR3 loop reads CASSKSEGGNEQFF. CDR3 DNA: TGTGCCAGCAGCAAATCGGAGGGAGGAAATGAGCAGTTCTTC. Based on the CDR3 plus reference TRBV7-8 and TRBJ2-1, the full variable domain is GAGVSQSPRYKVAKRGQDVALRCDPISGHVSLFWYQQALGQGPEFLTYFQNEAQLDKSGLPSDRFFAERPEGSVSTLKIQRTQQEDSAVYLCASSKSEGGNEQFFGPGTRLTVL.

A remark on this clone: An end of the junction does not agree with germline; a read error may underlie this. The CDR3 loop reads CASSDSFGGRSPLHF. CDR3 coding DNA: TGTGCCAGCAGTGACTCCTTTGGAGGAAGATCACCCCTCCACTTT. The chain is built from TRBV6-5 and TRBJ1-6; D call uncertain. The CDR3 extends over 15 amino acids. In germline, CDR1 is MNHEY, CDR2 SVGAGI.

This chain connects TRBV19 to TRBJ2-1; D is possibly TRBD2 (6 bases). V lost 3 bases and J lost 2, with 17 bases in between. CDR3 length: 17 amino acids. CDR1 LNHDA and CDR2 SQIVND come from the germline V gene (reference sequence). CDR3 in DNA: TGTGCCAGTAGTATTTCTTGGGGACGGACTACCTACAATGAGCAGTTCTTC. Amino acid sequence: CASSISWGRTTYNEQFF.

The rearrangement links TRBV5-5 to TRBJ2-2; no firm D call. The CDR3 spans 15 residues. Germline V gene data show CDR1 as SGHKS and CDR2 as YYEKEE (reference sequence). V lost 2 bases to trimming and J lost 1 base, with 9 bases between them. CDR3 residues: CASSLNPRNTGELFF. CDR3 coding DNA: TGTGCCAGCAGCTTAAACCCTAGGAACACCGGGGAGCTGTTTTTT.

The V gene is TRBV19, the J gene TRBJ1-2, with TRBD1 matching over 10 bases. V trimming: 3 bases; J trimming: 9 bases; junction bases outside the gene matches: 16. This CDR3 comprises 17 residues. CDR1 LNHDA and CDR2 SQIVND come from the germline V gene (reference sequence). The CDR3 DNA is TGTGCCAGTAGTATCCTTCCTCCCGGGACAGGGGAGTCTCGCTACACCTTC. The encoded protein is CASSILPPGTGESRYTF.

The rearrangement links TRBV7-8 to TRBJ1-1, with D possibly being TRBD1 (5 bases). The V gene's germline CDR1 is SGHVS and CDR2 FQNEAQ. This CDR3 has 15 residues. V was shortened by 2 bases and J by 2 bases, with 12 bases between the two germline ends. CDR3 sequence (DNA): TGTGCCAGCAGCTTAACAACAGGCTACAACACTGAAGCTTTCTTT. This codes for CASSLTTGYNTEAFF.

This chain links TRBV24-1 with TRBJ2-3, with D unresolved. Trimming cost V 5 bases and J 1 base, with 6 bases left between them. The germline CDR1 and CDR2 sequences are KGHDR and SFDVKD. The CDR3 has 13 amino acids. This chain's CDR3 is CATSVQGTDTQYF. The CDR3 coding sequence is TGTGCCACCAGTGTCCAGGGCACAGATACGCAGTATTTT.

This chain joins TRBV18 and TRBJ1-2; D is uncertain. The CDR3 is 14 residues long. Deletions cut 4 bases from V and 7 bases from J, with 16 bases between. The germline CDR1 and CDR2 sequences are KGHSH and LQKENI. This CDR3 reads CASSLATLEGGYTF. The CDR3, as DNA: TGTGCCAGCTCACTAGCGACGCTCGAAGGTGGCTACACCTTC.

This chain connects TRBV7-7 to TRBJ2-5, with 10 bases identical to TRBD2. Trimming took 1 base from V and 5 from J; bases not matched to a gene: 4. The CDR3 spans 15 residues. Germline values: CDR1 SSHAT, CDR2 FNYEAQ (reference sequence). CDR3 amino acids: CASSLGAGGLETQYF. The CDR3 bases are TGTGCCAGCAGCTTAGGAGCGGGGGGGCTCGAGACCCAGTACTTC.

The chain carries TRBV7-3 and TRBJ1-1, with TRBD1 matching 7 bases. The CDR3 contains 14 residues. Germline-derived CDR1 and CDR2 are SGHTA and FQGTGA. V lost 4 bases, J lost 3 bases, and 5 bases stayed unmatched. The CDR3 DNA is TGTGCCAGCAGCTCCGGACAGGCCCACACTGAAGCTTTCTTT. This gives the protein CASSSGQAHTEAFF.

J is TRBJ1-1 and V is TRBV7-8; D unclear. This CDR3 comprises 13 residues. V shed 3 bases and J shed 8 bases, with 13 bases lying between them. Germline lookup yields CDR1 SGHVS and CDR2 FQNEAQ. The CDR3 region is CASSFIDGWEAFF. CDR3 sequence (DNA): TGTGCCAGCAGCTTTATAGACGGGTGGGAAGCTTTCTTT.

This clone was seen a single time. This chain connects TRBV5-8 to TRBJ2-7, with 12 bases aligning to TRBD1. V trimming: 4 bases; J trimming: 5 bases; junction bases outside the gene matches: 10. The germline gives CDR1 SGHTS, CDR2 YDEGEE. The CDR3 loop spans 16 amino acids. CDR3 in amino acids: CASSRGQGAPENEQYF. The CDR3 region has the DNA TGTGCCAGCAGCCGGGGACAGGGGGCACCCGAGAACGAGCAGTACTTC.

The rearrangement links TRBV5-5 to TRBJ2-2; the match to TRBD1 covers 8 bases. Germline V gives CDR1 SGHKS, CDR2 YYEKEE (reference sequence). The V and J ends lost 4 bases and 4 bases, in that order; junction bases with no gene match: 3. The CDR3 contains 14 residues. The CDR3 DNA reads as TGTGCCAGCAGCGGACAGGGCTCCACCGGGGAGCTGTTTTTT. Its protein is CASSGQGSTGELFF.

J is TRBJ2-6 and V is TRBV7-9, with 7 bases aligning to TRBD1. V was pared by 10 bases and J by 4 bases, with 13 bases of the junction left unmatched. Germline V gene data show CDR1 as SEHNR and CDR2 as FQNEAQ (reference sequence). CDR3 length: 16 amino acids. The CDR3 coding sequence is TGTGCCACCTCAAGACAGGGAAGGTCCGGGGCCAACGTCCTGACTTTC. Translation gives CATSRQGRSGANVLTF. The variable domain in full, with the rest retrieved from reference TRBV7-9 and TRBJ2-6, is DTGVSQNPRHKITKRGQNVTFRCDPISEHNRLYWYRQTLGQGPEFLTYFQNEAQLEKSRLLSDRFSAERPKGSFSTLEIQRTEQGDSAMYLCATSRQGRSGANVLTFGAGSRLTVL.

In its sample, this clone was seen once. The genes are TRBV6-5 and TRBJ1-5; D is ambiguous. Germline-derived CDR1 and CDR2 are MNHEY and SVGAGI. The CDR3 runs 14 residues. The V end was cut by 7 bases, the J end by 0 bases, with 10 bases between. For the CDR3, the DNA is TGTGCCAGCAACCCACATTATAGCAATCAGCCCCAGCATTTT. Translating it yields CASNPHYSNQPQHF.

V usage is TRBV10-2 and J usage is TRBJ2-5; tentatively, D is TRBD2 (5 bases). Germline V lookup: CDR1 WSHSY, CDR2 SAAADI. This CDR3 has 14 amino acids. V was pared by 6 bases and J by 2 bases, with 13 bases between. This CDR3 reads CASRVALVQETQYF. Written as DNA, the CDR3 is TGCGCCAGCAGGGTAGCGCTCGTTCAAGAGACCCAGTACTTC.